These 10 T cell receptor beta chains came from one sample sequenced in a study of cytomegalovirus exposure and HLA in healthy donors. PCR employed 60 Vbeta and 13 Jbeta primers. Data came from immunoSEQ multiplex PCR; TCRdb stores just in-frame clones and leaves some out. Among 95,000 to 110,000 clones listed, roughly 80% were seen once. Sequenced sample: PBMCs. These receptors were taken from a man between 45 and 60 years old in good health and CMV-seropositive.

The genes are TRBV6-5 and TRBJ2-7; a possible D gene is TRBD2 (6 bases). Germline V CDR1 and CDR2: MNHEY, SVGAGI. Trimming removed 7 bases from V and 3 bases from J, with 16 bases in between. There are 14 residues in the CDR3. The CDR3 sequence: CASKLRETHYEQYF. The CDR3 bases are TGTGCCAGCAAGCTTCGGGAGACCCACTACGAGCAGTACTTC.

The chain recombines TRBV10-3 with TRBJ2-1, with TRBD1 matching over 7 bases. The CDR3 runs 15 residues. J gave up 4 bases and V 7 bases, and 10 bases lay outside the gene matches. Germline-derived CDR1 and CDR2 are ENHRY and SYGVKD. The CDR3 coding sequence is TGTGCCATCACCCCACAGGGGCAGGGTTACAATGAGCAGTTCTTC. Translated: CAITPQGQGYNEQFF.

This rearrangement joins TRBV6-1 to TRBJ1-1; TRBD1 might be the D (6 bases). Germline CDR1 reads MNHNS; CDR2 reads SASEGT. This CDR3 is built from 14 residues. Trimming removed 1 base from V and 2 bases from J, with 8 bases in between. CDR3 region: CASSEGTVNTEAFF. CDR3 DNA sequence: TGTGCCAGCAGTGAAGGGACAGTCAACACTGAAGCTTTCTTT.

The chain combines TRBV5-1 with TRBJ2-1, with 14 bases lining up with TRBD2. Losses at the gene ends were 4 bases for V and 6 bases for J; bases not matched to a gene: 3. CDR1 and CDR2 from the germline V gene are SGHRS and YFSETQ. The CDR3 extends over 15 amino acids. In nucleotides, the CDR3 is TGCGCCAGCAGCCTCGGACTAGCGGGAGGCAATGAGCAGTTCTTC. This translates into CASSLGLAGGNEQFF.

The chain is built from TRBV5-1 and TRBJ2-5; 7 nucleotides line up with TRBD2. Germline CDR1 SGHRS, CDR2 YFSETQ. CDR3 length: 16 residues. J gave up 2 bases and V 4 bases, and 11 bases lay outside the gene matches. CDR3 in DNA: TGCGCCAGCAGCACCCAGACCAGCGGGACTCAAGAGACCCAGTACTTC. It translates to CASSTQTSGTQETQYF.

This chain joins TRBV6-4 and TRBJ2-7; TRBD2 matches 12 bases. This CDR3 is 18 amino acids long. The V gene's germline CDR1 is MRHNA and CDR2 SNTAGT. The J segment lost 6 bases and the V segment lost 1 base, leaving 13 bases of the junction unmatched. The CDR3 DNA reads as TGTGCCAGCAGTGACTTGACTAGCGGGAGAGGCCCCCCGGGCGAGCAGTACTTC. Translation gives CASSDLTSGRGPPGEQYF.

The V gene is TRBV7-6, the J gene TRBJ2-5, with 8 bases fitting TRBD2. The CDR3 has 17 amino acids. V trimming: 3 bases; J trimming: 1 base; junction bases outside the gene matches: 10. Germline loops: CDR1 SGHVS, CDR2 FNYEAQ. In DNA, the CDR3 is TGTGCCAGCAGCTTCCTTAGCGGGGTCCGGACCCAAGAGACCCAGTACTTC. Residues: CASSFLSGVRTQETQYF.

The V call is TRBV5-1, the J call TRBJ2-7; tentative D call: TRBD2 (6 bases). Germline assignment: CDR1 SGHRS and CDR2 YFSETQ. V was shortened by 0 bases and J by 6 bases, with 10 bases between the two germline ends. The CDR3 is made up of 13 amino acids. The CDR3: CASSLGGKVEQYF. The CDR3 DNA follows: TGCGCCAGCAGCTTGGGCGGGAAGGTCGAGCAGTACTTC. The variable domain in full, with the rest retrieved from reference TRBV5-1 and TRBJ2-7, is KAGVTQTPRYLIKTRGQQVTLSCSPISGHRSVSWYQQTPGQGLQFLFEYFSETQRNKGNFPGRFSGRQFSNSRSEMNVSTLELGDSALYLCASSLGGKVEQYFGPGTRLTVT.

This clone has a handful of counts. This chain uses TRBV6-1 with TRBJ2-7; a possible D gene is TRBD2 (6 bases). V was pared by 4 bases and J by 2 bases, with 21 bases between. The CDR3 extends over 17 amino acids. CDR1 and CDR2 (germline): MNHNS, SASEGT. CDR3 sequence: CASSVGLLARGTYEQYF. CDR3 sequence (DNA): TGTGCCAGCAGTGTTGGACTACTAGCAAGGGGTACCTACGAGCAGTACTTC.

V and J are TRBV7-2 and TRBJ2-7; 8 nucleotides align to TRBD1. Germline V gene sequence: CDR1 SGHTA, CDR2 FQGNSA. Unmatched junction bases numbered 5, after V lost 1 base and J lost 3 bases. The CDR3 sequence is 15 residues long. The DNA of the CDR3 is TGTGCCAGCAGCTTAGGTGGACAGGGAATCTACGAGCAGTACTTC. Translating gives CASSLGGQGIYEQYF.